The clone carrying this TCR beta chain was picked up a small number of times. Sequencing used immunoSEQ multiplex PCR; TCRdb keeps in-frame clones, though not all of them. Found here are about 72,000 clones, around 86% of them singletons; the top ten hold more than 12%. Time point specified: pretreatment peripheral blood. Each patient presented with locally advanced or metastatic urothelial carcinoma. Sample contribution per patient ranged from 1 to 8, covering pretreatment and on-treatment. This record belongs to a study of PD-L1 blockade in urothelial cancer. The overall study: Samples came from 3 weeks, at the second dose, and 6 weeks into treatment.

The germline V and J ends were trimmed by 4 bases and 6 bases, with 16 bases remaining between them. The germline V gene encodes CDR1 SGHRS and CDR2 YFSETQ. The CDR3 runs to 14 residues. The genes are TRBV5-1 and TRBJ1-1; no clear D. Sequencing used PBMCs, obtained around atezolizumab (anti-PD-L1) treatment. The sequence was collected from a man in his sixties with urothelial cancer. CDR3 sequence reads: CASSPREGSAEAFF. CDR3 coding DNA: TGCGCCAGCAGCCCCCGAGAGGGTAGCGCTGAAGCTTTCTTT.